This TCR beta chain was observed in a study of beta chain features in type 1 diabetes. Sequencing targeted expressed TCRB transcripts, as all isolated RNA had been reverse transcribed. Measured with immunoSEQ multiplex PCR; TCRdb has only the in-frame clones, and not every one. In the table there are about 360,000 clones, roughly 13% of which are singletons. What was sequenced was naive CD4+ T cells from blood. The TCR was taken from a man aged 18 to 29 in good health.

The CDR3 DNA sequence: TGTGCCAGCAAGGGACTAGCGGGATGGGAGCAGTTCTTC. Translation gives CASKGLAGWEQFF. The chain couples TRBV28 to TRBJ2-1; 13 nucleotides match TRBD2. The CDR3 covers 13 residues. CDR1 and CDR2 from the germline V gene are MDHEN and SYDVKM. V gave up 7 bases and J gave up 10 bases; unmatched junction bases: 4.